The clone carrying this TCR beta chain was detected a few times. Antigen specificity is unknown. Via MiXCR, TCRdb re-called the reads, giving one row per CDR3 protein. The table lists roughly 250,000 distinct CDR3 sequences, 22% of them singletons. Germline V gene data show CDR1 as DFQATT and CDR2 as SNEGSKA (reference sequence). The CDR3 consists of 11 residues. The germline V and J ends were trimmed by 3 bases and 7 bases, with 4 bases remaining between them. The data derive from a study of T cell repertoires in cytomegalovirus infection. Background on the study: An indication of both CMV infection and matching HLA type came from public TCR beta signatures. General study findings and limits: Identification of carriers of CMV plus the relevant HLA was performed using cumulative public TCR beta family frequency.

The sample was CD8+ T cells from PBMCs. The V call is TRBV20-1, the J call TRBJ1-6, with no clear D. This sequence was found in a human donor in good health (CMV status not recorded). Some clones in this sample may be carry-over from other donors' samples. The CDR3 coding sequence is TGCAGTGCTAGGGAGAATTCACCCCTCCACTTT. Protein product: CSARENSPLHF.